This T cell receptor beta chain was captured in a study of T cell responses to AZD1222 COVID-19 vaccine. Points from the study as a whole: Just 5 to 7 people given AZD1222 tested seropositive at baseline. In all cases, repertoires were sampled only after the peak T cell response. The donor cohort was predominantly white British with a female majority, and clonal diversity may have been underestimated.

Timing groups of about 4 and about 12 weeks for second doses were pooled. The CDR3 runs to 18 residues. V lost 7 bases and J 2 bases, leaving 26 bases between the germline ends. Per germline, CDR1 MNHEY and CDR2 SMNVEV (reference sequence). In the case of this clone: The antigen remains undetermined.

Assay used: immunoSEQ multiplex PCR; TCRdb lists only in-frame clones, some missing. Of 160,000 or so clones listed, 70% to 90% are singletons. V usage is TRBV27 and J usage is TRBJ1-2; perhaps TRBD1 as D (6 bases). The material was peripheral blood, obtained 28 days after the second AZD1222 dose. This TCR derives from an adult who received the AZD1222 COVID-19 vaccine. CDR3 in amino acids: CASTTRSRGRGSNYGYTF. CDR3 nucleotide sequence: TGTGCCAGCACTACCCGCTCCCGGGGCAGGGGATCGAACTATGGCTACACCTTC.